These 8 T cell receptor beta chains originate from one sample sequenced in a study of blood T cell repertoires in COVID-19. Method: immunoSEQ multiplex PCR; TCRdb's copy keeps in-frame clones and lacks some. The sample records 95,000 to 100,000 clones, around nine tenths being singletons. Source material: peripheral blood. These receptors came from an elderly man with acute or convalescent COVID-19.

This sequence joins TRBV5-1 and TRBJ2-1; D might be TRBD1 (5 bases). Germline CDR1 reads SGHRS; CDR2 reads YFSETQ. CDR3 length equals 12 residues. Trimming took off 3 bases at V and 6 bases at J, with 7 bases between the two ends. The CDR3 reads CASSSQGNEQFF. The CDR3 DNA reads as TGCGCCAGCAGCTCCCAGGGCAATGAGCAGTTCTTC. Using reference TRBV5-1 and TRBJ2-1 for the parts outside the CDR3, the full variable domain is KAGVTQTPRYLIKTRGQQVTLSCSPISGHRSVSWYQQTPGQGLQFLFEYFSETQRNKGNFPGRFSGRQFSNSRSEMNVSTLELGDSALYLCASSSQGNEQFFGPGTRLTVL.

The chain has TRBV4-1 and TRBJ1-3, with D hard to call. The CDR3 is 15 amino acids. V lost 0 bases and J 3 bases, leaving 9 bases between the germline ends. Germline assignment: CDR1 MGHRA and CDR2 YSYEKL. The DNA for the CDR3 is TGCGCCAGCAGCCAAGACGAGAGGAATGGAAACACCATATATTTT. Encoded protein: CASSQDERNGNTIYF.

The V call is TRBV28, the J call TRBJ2-7, with 7 bases aligning to TRBD1. Per germline, CDR1 MDHEN and CDR2 SYDVKM. This CDR3 has 16 residues. V gave up 0 bases and J gave up 2 bases; unmatched junction bases: 7. The CDR3 DNA is TGTGCCAGCAGTTTATGGGGCGCAGGGGGAACCTACGAGCAGTACTTC. Amino acids: CASSLWGAGGTYEQYF.

The V call is TRBV7-8, the J call TRBJ2-7, with 7 bases matching TRBD2. This CDR3 is 16 amino acids long. After removal of 0 bases from V and 0 bases from J, the junction contained 5 bases not matched to a gene. Looked up from germline, CDR1 is SGHVS and CDR2 is FQNEAQ. The CDR3 spells CASSLASSGGSYEQYF. As DNA, the CDR3 is TGTGCCAGCAGCTTAGCGTCTAGCGGAGGCTCCTACGAGCAGTACTTC.

CDR3 sequence (DNA): TGTGCCAGCAGTCGGACAGGGATCGAGCAGTACTTC. Its protein is CASSRTGIEQYF. The chain carries TRBV28 and TRBJ2-7; the match to TRBD1 covers 8 bases. CDR1 and CDR2 (germline): MDHEN, SYDVKM. CDR3 size: 12 residues. Losses at the gene ends were 5 bases for V and 6 bases for J; bases not matched to a gene: 3.

The chain combines TRBV18 with TRBJ2-7; D might be TRBD1 (5 bases). V lost 2 bases to trimming and J lost 0 bases, with 8 bases between them. The CDR3 runs 14 residues. Germline loops: CDR1 KGHSH, CDR2 LQKENI. In DNA, the CDR3 is TGTGCCAGCTCACCATCGCAGGGCTCCTACGAGCAGTACTTC. This sequence encodes CASSPSQGSYEQYF. Filled out from reference TRBV18 and TRBJ2-7, the complete variable domain reads NAGVMQNPRHLVRRRGQEARLRCSPMKGHSHVYWYRQLPEEGLKFMVYLQKENIIDESGMPKERFSAEFPKEGPSILRIQQVVRGDSAAYFCASSPSQGSYEQYFGPGTRLTVT.

The CDR3 nucleotides are TGTGCCAGCAGCCCGAGACTAGCCGGTAGCCACAATGAGCAGTTCTTC. Its translation: CASSPRLAGSHNEQFF. The V and J genes are TRBV9 and TRBJ2-1, with 7 bases lining up with TRBD2. V lost 4 bases to trimming and J lost 5 bases; unmatched junction nucleotides: 12. Germline assignment: CDR1 SGDLS and CDR2 YYNGEE. The CDR3 covers 16 residues.

This clone appeared a single time. As DNA, the CDR3 is TGTGCCAGCAGCTTAAAAGGGCTCGGGAGCTCCTACAATGAGCAGTTCTTC. It yields the protein CASSLKGLGSSYNEQFF. The chain joins TRBV7-9 to TRBJ2-1; possibly TRBD2 for D (6 bases). Germline V gives CDR1 SEHNR, CDR2 FQNEAQ (reference sequence). V was clipped by 2 bases and J by 0 bases, with 14 bases between them. This CDR3 contains 17 residues.